The 32 T cell receptor beta chains reported below all come from one sample, sequenced in a study of T cell responses to AZD1222 COVID-19 vaccine. Only in-frame clones appear in the TCRdb table, and some are missing; sequencing was by immunoSEQ multiplex PCR. The data contain about 160,000 clones, 90% to 95% of them singletons. This specimen consisted of peripheral blood, obtained on day 0 of AZD1222 vaccination. These receptors came from an adult in good health.

In DNA, the CDR3 is TGTGCCTGGTCCTGGGGAGGCACCAACCAAGAGACCCAGTACTTC. It codes for CAWSWGGTNQETQYF. The chain combines TRBV30 with TRBJ2-5; D is possibly TRBD2 (6 bases). The CDR3 sequence is 15 residues long. Germline CDR1 and CDR2: GTSNPN and SVGIG (reference sequence). V lost 5 bases to trimming and J lost 0 bases, with 16 bases between them.

The CDR3 reads CAWSQRWGGPNYSNQPQHF. The DNA of the CDR3 is TGTGCCTGGAGCCAAAGGTGGGGGGGACCGAACTATAGCAATCAGCCCCAGCATTTT. This chain uses TRBV30 with TRBJ1-5; possibly TRBD1 for D (5 bases). The CDR3 has 19 amino acids. Germline CDR1 and CDR2: GTSNPN and SVGIG (reference sequence). The V end was cut by 3 bases, the J end by 0 bases, with 24 bases between.

The rearrangement joins TRBV4-3 to TRBJ1-1; D not certain. The length of the CDR3 is 15 residues. Between the trimmed V and J ends, which lost 6 bases and 4 bases, there was a span of 18 bases. Germline CDR1 is LGHNA and CDR2 is YSLEER. CDR3 sequence (DNA): TGCGCCAGCAGGTCCGGGTCTGGGTGGGCCACTGAAGCTTTCTTT. Encoded protein: CASRSGSGWATEAFF.

This chain uses TRBV7-8 with TRBJ2-1; possibly TRBD2 for D (5 bases). Germline assignment: CDR1 SGHVS and CDR2 FQNEAQ. V was cut by 8 bases and J by 8 bases, with 22 bases left in between. This CDR3 region has 15 residues. The CDR3, as DNA: TGTGCCAGCTATTTAACTAGTAGGGTTGGTGATGAGCAGTTCTTC. This gives the protein CASYLTSRVGDEQFF.

The rearrangement joins TRBV5-6 to TRBJ1-4, with a tentative D call TRBD1 (5 bases). The length of the CDR3 is 15 residues. V was pared by 3 bases and J by 8 bases, with 17 bases between. Per the germline V gene, CDR1 is SGHDT and CDR2 is YYEEEE. The CDR3 DNA reads as TGTGCCAGCAGCTCCACGGCGGGGGAAAGGGAAAAACTGTTTTTT. Amino acid sequence: CASSSTAGEREKLFF.

V and J are TRBV15 and TRBJ2-4; TRBD2 agrees at 14 bases. The germline V gene has CDR1 LNHNV and CDR2 YYDKDF (reference sequence). J lost 6 bases, V lost 3 bases, and 7 bases had no gene match. This CDR3 contains 17 residues. The CDR3 DNA reads as TGTGCCACCAGCAGGGGGACTAGCGGGAGATCAGGAAACATTCAGTACTTC. This translates into CATSRGTSGRSGNIQYF.

The chain carries TRBV7-2 and TRBJ2-7; 8 bases align to TRBD2. V gave up 10 bases and J gave up 2 bases; unmatched junction bases: 16. CDR3 size: 16 residues. The germline V gene encodes CDR1 SGHTA and CDR2 FQGNSA. The CDR3 spells CATSEVAGPTPYEQYF. The CDR3 DNA sequence: TGTGCCACCTCAGAGGTAGCGGGGCCCACCCCCTACGAGCAGTACTTC.

The genes are TRBV6-5 and TRBJ1-2; D is uncertain. CDR3 length equals 12 residues. CDR1 and CDR2 from the germline V gene are MNHEY and SVGAGI. The ends were cut back, 6 bases at V and 7 bases at J, with 12 bases in the middle. CDR3 amino acids: CASSPRTGGYTF. DNA of the CDR3: TGTGCCAGCAGCCCCAGGACGGGTGGCTACACCTTC.

The gene calls are TRBV7-3 and TRBJ2-7; 10 nucleotides match TRBD2. The germline V gene encodes CDR1 SGHTA and CDR2 FQGTGA. The CDR3 has 18 amino acids. J was trimmed by 7 bases and V by 1 base; bases with no gene match: 16. The DNA of the CDR3 is TGTGCCAGCAGCTTAAGACCCGAGGGGCTAGCGGGAGCTGAGGAGCAGTACTTC. It encodes CASSLRPEGLAGAEEQYF.

This chain uses TRBV5-1 with TRBJ2-2, with a possible D match to TRBD2 (6 bases). This CDR3 has 15 amino acids. Germline assignment: CDR1 SGHRS and CDR2 YFSETQ. V shed 0 bases and J shed 5 bases, with 11 bases lying between them. The CDR3 loop is CASSLGTGETGELFF. The DNA for the CDR3 is TGCGCCAGCAGCTTGGGAACGGGGGAGACCGGGGAGCTGTTTTTT.

The chain is built from TRBV21-1 and TRBJ2-5. TRBV21-1 is flagged as a pseudogene. The CDR3 totals 14 residues. CDR3 loop: CASSKVDEQETQYF. The CDR3, as DNA: TGTGCCAGCAGCAAAGTAGACGAGCAAGAGACCCAGTACTTC.

The chain joins TRBV6-5 to TRBJ1-5, with a tentative D call TRBD1 (5 bases). The CDR3 covers 14 residues. The V and J ends lost 10 bases and 0 bases respectively, with 13 bases between them. CDR1 MNHEY and CDR2 SVGAGI come from the germline V gene. The CDR3 DNA sequence: TGTGCCACCCAGGGACGGTTTAGCAATCAGCCCCAGCATTTT. Encoded protein: CATQGRFSNQPQHF.

The chain combines TRBV6-5 with TRBJ2-7; TRBD1 is a possible D gene (5 bases). The CDR3 runs to 16 residues. Per germline, CDR1 MNHEY and CDR2 SVGAGI. Trimming took 0 bases from V and 6 from J, leaving 18 bases between them. As DNA, the CDR3 is TGTGCCAGCAGTTACTCAACGGGTCAGGGCCCCCTCGAGCAGTACTTC. It codes for CASSYSTGQGPLEQYF.

The gene calls are TRBV5-8 and TRBJ1-6, with D possibly matching TRBD1 (5 bases). This CDR3 has 14 amino acids. The germline CDR1 and CDR2 sequences are SGHTS and YDEGEE. The V end lost 0 bases, the J end lost 7 bases, and 8 bases lay between the germline ends. CDR3 DNA sequence: TGTGCCAGCAGCTTGGACAGACAGAATTCACCCCTCCACTTT. It encodes CASSLDRQNSPLHF.

The chain uses TRBV19 and TRBJ2-5, with D possibly TRBD2 on 6 matching bases. CDR3 length: 16 residues. Between the trimmed V and J ends, which lost 5 bases and 2 bases, there was a span of 18 bases. CDR1 is LNHDA, CDR2 SQIVND, per germline (reference sequence). CDR3 residues: CASSPSALGTQETQYF. CDR3 nucleotide sequence: TGTGCCAGTAGTCCATCCGCCCTGGGGACTCAAGAGACCCAGTACTTC.

This clone was detected once. V is TRBV2 and J is TRBJ1-5; TRBD1 is a possible D gene (5 bases). Germline V gene lookup returns CDR1 SNHLY and CDR2 FYNNEI. This CDR3 is built from 14 residues. Deletions cut 7 bases from V and 0 bases from J, with 10 bases between. The CDR3 loop is CASTLTDSNQPQHF. CDR3 sequence (DNA): TGTGCCAGCACATTGACAGATAGCAATCAGCCCCAGCATTTT.

In DNA form, the CDR3 reads TGTGCCAGCAGGGTCGGCGGGAGCTCCTACAATGAGCAGTTCTTC. Encoded protein: CASRVGGSSYNEQFF. J is TRBJ2-1 and V is TRBV25-1; TRBD2 aligns across 7 bases. Trimming cost V 6 bases and J 0 bases; bases outside gene matches: 5. Germline loops: CDR1 MGHDK, CDR2 SYGVNS. The CDR3 loop spans 15 amino acids. Using reference TRBV25-1 and TRBJ2-1 for the parts outside the CDR3, the full variable domain is EADIYQTPRYLVIGTGKKITLECSQTMGHDKMYWYQQDPGMELHLIHYSYGVNSTEKGDLSSESTVSRIRTEHFPLTLESARPSHTSQYLCASRVGGSSYNEQFFGPGTRLTVL.

This rearrangement joins TRBV19 to TRBJ1-6; D ambiguous. V was cut by 3 bases and J by 7 bases, with 16 bases left in between. Germline CDR1 LNHDA, CDR2 SQIVND (reference sequence). CDR3 length equals 16 residues. The CDR3 coding sequence is TGTGCCAGTAGTATCCCTATGAGGAAAAGAAATTCACCCCTCCACTTT. It encodes CASSIPMRKRNSPLHF.

This clone was found once. This sequence joins TRBV6-5 and TRBJ1-6; no clear D gene. This CDR3 contains 13 residues. V was trimmed by 7 bases and J by 7 bases, leaving 11 bases between them. Germline-derived CDR1 and CDR2 are MNHEY and SVGAGI. The CDR3 reads CASMKEGNSPLHF. The CDR3 region has the DNA TGTGCCAGCATGAAGGAGGGCAATTCACCCCTCCACTTT.

The chain links TRBV2 to TRBJ1-1; D is ambiguous. V was pared by 3 bases and J by 6 bases, with 14 bases between. CDR1 is SNHLY, CDR2 FYNNEI, per germline. The CDR3 runs to 14 residues. CDR3 DNA: TGTGCCAGCAGTGAGGCACAGTCGGATCCTGAAGCTTTCTTT. Protein product: CASSEAQSDPEAFF.

This chain joins TRBV5-4 and TRBJ1-2, with D tentatively TRBD1 (5 bases). CDR1 SGHNT and CDR2 YYREEE come from the germline V gene (reference sequence). Trimming took off 5 bases at V and 5 bases at J, with 13 bases between the two ends. The length of the CDR3 is 13 residues. DNA of the CDR3: TGTGCCAGCAGTACCGGGGGAAGATATGGCTACACCTTC. Translation gives CASSTGGRYGYTF.

This clone was seen once. The rearrangement links TRBV7-3 to TRBJ1-1; D possibly corresponds to TRBD1 (6 bases). In germline, CDR1 is SGHTA, CDR2 FQGTGA. The CDR3 runs to 14 residues. The V end was cut by 5 bases, the J end by 1 base, with 11 bases between. CDR3 in amino acids: CASSPTDRNTEAFF. The CDR3 DNA reads TGTGCCAGCAGCCCAACGGACAGGAACACTGAAGCTTTCTTT.

The genes are TRBV7-8 and TRBJ1-2, with no clear D. From germline, CDR1 is SGHVS and CDR2 FQNEAQ. This CDR3 contains 14 residues. Trimming left V 5 bases short and J 4 bases short, with 14 bases between. The CDR3 here is CASSRGRGVYGYTF. CDR3 DNA sequence: TGTGCCAGCAGCCGAGGACGGGGAGTCTATGGCTACACCTTC.

CDR3 in amino acids: CASSQYPAGIEKLFF. DNA of the CDR3: TGTGCCAGCAGCCAGTACCCCGCGGGTATCGAAAAACTGTTTTTT. V and J are TRBV3-1 (or the pseudogene TRBV3-2) and TRBJ1-4; the D is unclear. The CDR3 totals 15 residues. Germline loops: CDR1 LGHDT, CDR2 YNNKEL (reference sequence). V was clipped by 3 bases and J by 8 bases, with 16 bases between them.

This clone was seen only once. The chain couples TRBV27 to TRBJ2-2; a weak D match, TRBD1 (6 bases). This CDR3 is 15 amino acids long. Germline V CDR1 and CDR2: MNHEY, SMNVEV (reference sequence). Trimming stripped 6 bases from V and 1 base from J, with 12 bases between. CDR3 residues: CASRTGRGNTGELFF. The DNA of the CDR3 is TGTGCCAGCAGAACGGGCAGGGGGAACACCGGGGAGCTGTTTTTT.

Only a few counts were recorded for this clone. The chain links TRBV5-1 to TRBJ1-2; 7 bases are shared with TRBD1. J was trimmed by 10 bases and V by 2 bases; bases with no gene match: 11. The CDR3 covers 14 residues. The germline gives CDR1 SGHRS, CDR2 YFSETQ. CDR3 DNA sequence: TGCGCCAGCAGCTTAGGACAGGCCGTCGATCACTACACCTTC. This encodes CASSLGQAVDHYTF.

V gene TRBV24-1 combines with J gene TRBJ2-7, with no clear D. The germline gives CDR1 KGHDR, CDR2 SFDVKD. The CDR3 covers 12 residues. V was cut by 5 bases and J by 4 bases, with 8 bases left in between. CDR3 region: CATSGSEYEQYF. The CDR3 DNA reads TGTGCCACCAGTGGATCAGAGTACGAGCAGTACTTC.

The chain is built from TRBV28 and TRBJ1-5; D ambiguous. Germline V gene data show CDR1 as MDHEN and CDR2 as SYDVKM. V lost 8 bases and J lost 1, with 15 bases in between. This CDR3 is 15 amino acids long. CDR3 sequence: CASVDRPRSNQPQHF. CDR3 bases: TGTGCCAGCGTTGACCGCCCCCGAAGCAATCAGCCCCAGCATTTT.

The chain uses TRBV4-3 and TRBJ2-5; TRBD2 matches 7 bases. There are 15 residues in the CDR3. Unmatched junction bases numbered 3, after V lost 1 base and J lost 1 base. CDR1 is LGHNA and CDR2 is YSLEER in the germline V gene. The CDR3 loop is CASSQVGTIQETQYF. The CDR3 coding sequence is TGCGCCAGCAGCCAAGTGGGGACTATCCAAGAGACCCAGTACTTC.

This chain connects TRBV4-2 to TRBJ1-4, with TRBD1 identical over 9 bases. The CDR3 is 16 amino acids. With V trimmed by 3 bases and J by 7 bases, 9 bases remained unmatched. Germline V gene sequence: CDR1 LGHNA, CDR2 YNFKEQ. CDR3 residues: CASSQEDRGVGEKLFF. CDR3 DNA sequence: TGTGCCAGCAGCCAGGAAGACAGGGGGGTAGGTGAAAAACTGTTTTTT.

This chain uses TRBV4-3 with TRBJ2-3; perhaps TRBD1 as D (7 bases). The germline CDR1 and CDR2 sequences are LGHNA and YSLEER. V gave up 0 bases and J gave up 5 bases, with 15 bases separating them. The CDR3 extends over 16 amino acids. CDR3 protein: CASSQDFGQGGDTQYF. CDR3 in DNA: TGCGCCAGCAGCCAAGACTTTGGGCAGGGGGGAGATACGCAGTATTTT.

The chain carries TRBV29-1 and TRBJ2-5; no reliable D call. CDR1 and CDR2 (germline): SQVTM, ANQGSEA. The CDR3 contains 10 residues. The V end lost 2 bases, the J end lost 5 bases, and 3 bases lay between the germline ends. The CDR3 sequence is CSVETETQYF. The CDR3 bases are TGCAGCGTTGAAACGGAGACCCAGTACTTC.